These 10 T cell receptor beta chains share one sample of origin, sequenced in a study of vaccination effects on CD4 cells after COVID-19. Their target antigens are unknown. ViraFEST assay sequencing came after antigen-specific CD4+ T cells were expanded with viral peptide pools. Subsequent to less than 13 days of culture, CD4+ T cells were isolated. None of the vaccinated had previously contracted SARS-CoV-2, and their nucleocapsid antibodies tested negative. TCRdb's table, derived via immunoSEQ multiplex PCR, lists solely in-frame clones and lacks some. The sample contains around 66,000 clones, roughly 80% of which appear only once. The sequencing here drew on CD4+ T cells from PBMCs cultured with HCoV-OC43 spike peptides, taken before COVID-19 vaccination. Noted subset: HCoV-OC43 spike overlapping peptide pool stimulation. These receptors all come from a human donor who received a COVID-19 vaccine.

The CDR3 nucleotides are TGTGCCTGGAGTGTACAAGGACAAGAGACCCAGTACTTC. Amino acid sequence: CAWSVQGQETQYF. J is TRBJ2-5 and V is TRBV30; D is unresolved. The CDR3 sequence is 13 residues long. CDR1 is GTSNPN and CDR2 is SVGIG in the germline V gene (reference sequence). V was cut by 0 bases and J by 2 bases, with 7 bases left in between.

The gene calls are TRBV5-6 and TRBJ2-5; tentatively, D is TRBD1 or TRBD2 (6 bases each). In germline, CDR1 is SGHDT, CDR2 YYEEEE. Trimming left V 4 bases short and J 4 bases short, with 17 bases between. The CDR3 length is 15 residues. CDR3 sequence (DNA): TGTGCCAGCAGCCTGATGCGGGACACCACAGAGACCCAGTACTTC. Translating it yields CASSLMRDTTETQYF.

Concerning this clone itself: Within the sample, other DNA sequences also encode this same CDR3. V usage is TRBV5-1 and J usage is TRBJ2-5; D is unclear. V was pared by 0 bases and J by 5 bases, with 8 bases between. Germline V CDR1 and CDR2: SGHRS, YFSETQ. The CDR3 length is 13 residues. DNA for the CDR3: TGCGCCAGCAGCTTGGCTGGGTCTGAGACCCAGTACTTC. It specifies CASSLAGSETQYF.

The chain couples TRBV19 to TRBJ1-2; 7 positions agree with TRBD1. There are 14 residues in the CDR3. Germline V gene sequence: CDR1 LNHDA, CDR2 SQIVND (reference sequence). Losses at the gene ends were 5 bases for V and 4 bases for J; bases not matched to a gene: 7. The CDR3 region has the DNA TGTGCCAGTAGTCCGGACAGGCAGGGCTATGGCTACACCTTC. It encodes CASSPDRQGYGYTF. The full variable domain, its missing parts supplied by reference TRBV19 and TRBJ1-2, is DGGITQSPKYLFRKEGQNVTLSCEQNLNHDAMYWYRQDPGQGLRLIYYSQIVNDFQKGDIAEGYSVSREKKESFPLTVTSAQKNPTAFYLCASSPDRQGYGYTFGSGTRLTVV.

V gene TRBV4-1 combines with J gene TRBJ2-5; unclear D gene. Germline loops: CDR1 MGHRA, CDR2 YSYEKL. Trimming took 1 base from V and 1 from J, leaving 7 bases between them. The CDR3 has 14 amino acids. DNA for the CDR3: TGCGCCAGCAGCCAAGGGACGGCCCAAGAGACCCAGTACTTC. Its protein product is CASSQGTAQETQYF.

The chain recombines TRBV7-8 with TRBJ1-5; the D gene is possibly TRBD1 (6 bases). From germline, CDR1 is SGHVS and CDR2 FQNEAQ. The V and J ends lost 0 bases and 2 bases respectively, with 14 bases between them. This CDR3 is 17 amino acids long. CDR3 coding DNA: TGTGCCAGCAGCTTAGCAGGCGGGTCAGGGGGCAATCAGCCCCAGCATTTT. Encoded protein: CASSLAGGSGGNQPQHF. Looking up the rest from reference TRBV7-8 and TRBJ1-5 gives the full variable domain: GAGVSQSPRYKVAKRGQDVALRCDPISGHVSLFWYQQALGQGPEFLTYFQNEAQLDKSGLPSDRFFAERPEGSVSTLKIQRTQQEDSAVYLCASSLAGGSGGNQPQHFGDGTRLSIL.

The rearrangement links TRBV3-1 (or the pseudogene TRBV3-2) to TRBJ2-1; 12 bases map to TRBD2. The CDR3 extends over 19 amino acids. Germline V gene sequence: CDR1 LGHDT, CDR2 YNNKEL (reference sequence). The V gene end was trimmed by 1 base and the J gene end by 2 bases; junction bases not matched to a gene: 9. The CDR3 DNA is TGTGCCAGCAGCCAAGGCTGGGCTAGCGGGGGGGTCGCCTACAATGAGCAGTTCTTC. Encoded protein: CASSQGWASGGVAYNEQFF.

V gene TRBV24-1 combines with J gene TRBJ1-5; D may be TRBD1 (5 bases). Trimming took 2 bases from V and 0 from J, leaving 13 bases between them. The CDR3 contains 17 residues. CDR1 and CDR2 (germline): KGHDR, SFDVKD. Here the CDR3 DNA reads TGTGCCACCAGTGATTCCGGGGCACAGAATAGCAATCAGCCCCAGCATTTT. This codes for CATSDSGAQNSNQPQHF.

The rearrangement joins TRBV6-5 to TRBJ1-1; the match to TRBD1 covers 7 bases. V lost 6 bases to trimming and J lost 2 bases; unmatched junction nucleotides: 9. Germline CDR1 reads MNHEY; CDR2 reads SVGAGI. This CDR3 is 15 amino acids long. CDR3 DNA sequence: TGTGCCAGCAGAATGGACAGGAGGGGCAACACTGAAGCTTTCTTT. Translated, it gives CASRMDRRGNTEAFF.

The chain combines TRBV11-2 with TRBJ2-1; a weak D match, TRBD2 (5 bases). Trimming took 1 base from V and 9 from J, leaving 13 bases between them. The V gene's germline CDR1 is SGHAT and CDR2 FQNNGV. This CDR3 has 14 residues. CDR3 residues: CASSLASWDSEQFF. CDR3 DNA: TGTGCCAGCAGCTTAGCTAGCTGGGATAGTGAGCAGTTCTTC.